These T cell receptor beta chains were read from a single sample in a study of human T cells and chemical hapten exposure. One entry per CDR3 protein results from TCRdb running MiXCR on the RACE reads. The sample records more than 70,000 distinct CDR3 sequences, about 10% being singletons. The sequencing input was whole blood. The receptors here all came from a female donor in good health. Some clones in this sample may be carry-over from other donors' samples. Both conserved end residues are part of each CDR3. A D gene is named only where the DNA matches it firmly. The listing skips clone size in some rows; elsewhere it reads once, few, many or a size class.

TRBJ1-2 | TRBV28 | NA | NA | CASSSRQFGYTF | TGTGCCAGCAGTTCTCGACAGTTCGGCTACACCTTC
TRBJ2-3 | TRBV29-1 | NA | many | CSVYEDTQYF | TGCAGCGTTTATGAGGATACGCAGTATTTT
TRBJ2-2 | TRBV29-1 | NA | NA | CSVSRGSGELFF | TGCAGCGTTTCAAGGGGGTCGGGGGAGCTGTTTTTT
TRBJ1-4 | TRBV11-2 | NA | NA | CASSLSEWEKLFF | TGTGCCAGCAGCTTAAGTGAATGGGAAAAACTGTTTTTT
TRBJ2-7 | TRBV20-1 | NA | NA | CSVIQGVEQYF | TGCAGTGTGATACAGGGTGTAGAGCAGTACTTC
TRBJ2-7 | TRBV6-2/TRBV6-3 | NA | few | CASGVGGYEQYF | TGTGCCAGCGGGGTGGGAGGCTACGAGCAGTACTTC
TRBJ2-3 | TRBV7-2 | NA | many | CASSFRGTRPSTDTQYF | TGTGCCAGCAGCTTCCGCGGGACCAGACCTAGCACAGATACGCAGTATTTT
TRBJ1-6 | TRBV7-3 | NA | NA | CASSPGQIYNSPLHF | TGTGCCAGCAGCCCCGGACAGATATATAATTCACCCCTCCACTTT
TRBJ2-7 | TRBV20-1 | NA | many | CSADSAGTPYEQYF | TGCAGTGCTGACTCGGCCGGGACCCCCTACGAGCAGTACTTC
TRBJ2-2 | TRBV11-2 | NA | few | CASSLQGLNTGELFF | TGTGCCAGCAGTTTACAGGGTCTGAACACCGGGGAGCTGTTTTTT
TRBJ1-1 | TRBV6-1 | NA | NA | CASSLRDNNEAFF | TGTGCCAGCAGTCTCCGGGACAACAATGAAGCTTTCTTT
TRBJ2-3 | TRBV27 | NA | NA | CATGFGTDTQYF | TGTGCCACAGGGTTTGGGACAGATACGCAGTATTTT
TRBJ2-3 | TRBV27 | NA | many | CASSLWGNADTQYF | TGTGCCAGCAGTTTATGGGGGAACGCAGATACGCAGTATTTT
TRBJ1-1 | TRBV30 | TRBD1 | many | CAWTQTGATEAFF | TGTGCCTGGACACAGACAGGGGCCACTGAAGCTTTCTTT
TRBJ2-4 | TRBV2 | NA | NA | CASSVIQGNIQYF | TGTGCCAGCAGTGTGATACAGGGAAACATTCAGTACTTC
TRBJ1-5 | TRBV27 | TRBD1 | few | CASRFIGGGQPQHF | TGTGCCAGCAGATTTATAGGGGGCGGACAGCCCCAGCATTTT
TRBJ1-2 | TRBV29-1 | TRBD1 | NA | CSVGGTGIGIDGYTF | TGCAGCGTGGGGGGGACAGGGATTGGTATCGATGGCTACACCTTC
TRBJ2-2 | TRBV30 | NA | NA | CAWSGIPPPGFAAGELFF | TGTGCCTGGAGTGGAATACCCCCCCCGGGTTTCGCGGCCGGGGAGCTGTTTTTT
TRBJ2-2 | TRBV4-1 | TRBD2 | few | CASRQVAGSNTGELFF | TGCGCCAGCAGACAAGTAGCGGGGTCGAACACCGGGGAGCTGTTTTTT
TRBJ2-5 | TRBV29-1 | NA | many | CSAPDRAREETQYF | TGCAGCGCCCCGGACAGGGCGCGGGAGGAGACCCAGTACTTC
TRBJ2-7 | TRBV6-5 | TRBD2 | many | CASSYSGTSGIMYEQYF | TGTGCCAGCAGTTACTCTGGGACTAGCGGGATTATGTACGAGCAGTACTTC
TRBJ2-4 | TRBV29-1 | NA | NA | CSVVTAGENIQYF | TGCAGCGTTGTGACGGCAGGGGAAAACATTCAGTACTTC
TRBJ2-3 | TRBV7-2 | NA | few | CASSLAVDPTDTQYF | TGTGCCAGCAGCTTAGCGGTCGACCCCACAGATACGCAGTATTTT
TRBJ2-7 | TRBV6-5 | TRBD2 | many | CASSYGGGAYEQYF | TGTGCCAGCAGTTACGGGGGGGGAGCCTACGAGCAGTACTTC
TRBJ2-7 | TRBV20-1 | TRBD2 | NA | CSASGTSGKSWEQYF | TGCAGTGCTTCCGGGACTAGCGGGAAATCGTGGGAGCAGTACTTC
TRBJ2-1 | TRBV29-1 | NA | many | CSVDPPDRTYNEQFF | TGCAGCGTTGACCCTCCAGACAGGACCTACAATGAGCAGTTCTTC
TRBJ1-2 | TRBV29-1 | NA | few | CSAYRVEDYGYTF | TGCAGCGCATACAGGGTAGAGGACTATGGCTACACCTTC
TRBJ2-3 | TRBV4-3 | NA | few | CASSLTGTVNLNTQYF | TGCGCCAGCAGCCTTACCGGGACCGTGAATCTGAATACGCAGTATTTT
TRBJ1-1 | TRBV20-1 | NA | few | CSALISVRRNTEAFF | TGCAGTGCTCTCATATCGGTCAGGAGGAACACTGAAGCTTTCTTT
TRBJ2-4 | TRBV11-2 | TRBD1 | few | CASSLAGTGKLDF | TGTGCCAGCAGCTTAGCCGGGACAGGGAAGTTAGACTTC
TRBJ2-1 | TRBV6-2/TRBV6-3 | TRBD2 | NA | CASTGTRTADNEQFF | TGTGCCAGCACGGGGACTAGAACGGCGGACAATGAGCAGTTCTTC
TRBJ2-7 | TRBV2 | TRBD2 | few | CASSAPGAGTSTGQYF | TGTGCCAGCAGCGCACCGGGGGCTGGGACTAGCACCGGGCAGTACTTC
TRBJ2-7 | TRBV6-6 | NA | many | CASVGGQKNSGVYEQYF | TGTGCCAGCGTTGGGGGCCAGAAAAACAGCGGGGTCTACGAGCAGTACTTC
TRBJ2-1 | TRBV15 | TRBD2 | NA | CATSRGEGLDEQFF | TGTGCCACCAGCAGGGGGGAGGGGCTGGATGAGCAGTTCTTC
TRBJ2-3 | TRBV3-1 | NA | few | CASEGKEADTQYF | TGTGCCAGCGAAGGGAAGGAGGCAGATACGCAGTATTTT
TRBJ2-1 | TRBV30 | NA | few | CAWSVGEREQFF | TGTGCCTGGAGTGTAGGTGAGAGGGAGCAGTTCTTC
TRBJ2-7 | TRBV20-1 | NA | many | CSARSRGGIEQYF | TGCAGTGCTAGATCCAGGGGAGGAATCGAGCAGTACTTC
TRBJ1-6 | TRBV5-6 | TRBD1 | NA | CASSPARQGVPPLHF | TGTGCCAGCAGCCCCGCAAGACAGGGAGTTCCACCCCTCCACTTT
TRBJ2-1 | TRBV29-1 | NA | many | CSVEDRTRGYNEQFF | TGCAGCGTTGAAGATCGAACTAGAGGGTACAATGAGCAGTTCTTC
TRBJ1-6 | TRBV20-1 | NA | NA | CSARAGTRGISPLHF | TGCAGTGCTAGAGCCGGGACCCGGGGTATTTCACCCCTCCACTTT
TRBJ2-7 | TRBV11-3 | NA | few | CASSRPKQAYEQYF | TGTGCCAGCAGCCGCCCAAAGCAGGCTTACGAGCAGTACTTC
TRBJ2-1 | TRBV5-8 | NA | NA | CASSLGAVGNEQFF | TGTGCCAGCAGCTTGGGGGCGGTCGGAAATGAGCAGTTCTTC
TRBJ1-1 | TRBV5-1 | NA | NA | CASSFQGTEAFF | TGCGCCAGCAGCTTCCAGGGCACTGAAGCTTTCTTT
TRBJ1-1 | TRBV6-5 | NA | once | CASSPTRINTEAFF | TGTGCCAGCAGCCCTACCAGGATTAACACTGAAGCTTTCTTT
TRBJ2-5 | TRBV30 | NA | many | CAWSVQETQYF | TGTGCCTGGAGTGTGCAAGAGACCCAGTACTTC
TRBJ2-4 | TRBV19 | TRBD2 | few | CASSIGGGNIQYF | TGTGCCAGTAGTATAGGGGGGGGAAACATTCAGTACTTC
TRBJ2-2 | TRBV20-1 | NA | many | CSAHLPPAGELFF | TGCAGTGCTCATCTTCCTCCCGCCGGGGAGCTGTTTTTT
TRBJ1-4 | TRBV30 | TRBD1 | NA | CACIHRDRTNEKLFF | TGTGCCTGTATCCACCGGGACAGGACTAATGAAAAACTGTTTTTT
TRBJ2-3 | TRBV10-3 | TRBD2 | many | CAISESLAGGPQYF | TGTGCCATCAGTGAGTCGCTAGCGGGAGGCCCGCAGTATTTT
TRBJ2-4 | TRBV7-9 | NA | NA | CASSPYKAGQNLAKNIQYF | TGTGCCAGCAGCCCATATAAGGCGGGGCAGAACCTAGCCAAAAACATTCAGTACTTC
TRBJ2-7 | TRBV6-1 | NA | NA | CASSLGSLNEQYF | TGTGCCAGCAGTCTAGGGAGTTTGAACGAGCAGTACTTC
TRBJ1-6 | TRBV12-3/TRBV12-4 | NA | NA | CASSSDYNSPLHF | TGTGCCAGCTCCTCAGACTATAATTCACCCCTCCACTTT